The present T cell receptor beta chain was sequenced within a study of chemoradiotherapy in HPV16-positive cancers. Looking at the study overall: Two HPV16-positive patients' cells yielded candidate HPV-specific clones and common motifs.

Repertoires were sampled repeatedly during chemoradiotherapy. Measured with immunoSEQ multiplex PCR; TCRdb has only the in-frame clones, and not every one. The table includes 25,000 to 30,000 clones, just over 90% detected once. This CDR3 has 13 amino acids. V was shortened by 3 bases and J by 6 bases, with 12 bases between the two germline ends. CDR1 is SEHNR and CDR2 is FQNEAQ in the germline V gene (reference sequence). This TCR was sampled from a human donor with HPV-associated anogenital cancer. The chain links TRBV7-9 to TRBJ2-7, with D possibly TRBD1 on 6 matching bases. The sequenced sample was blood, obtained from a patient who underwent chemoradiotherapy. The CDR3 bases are TGTGCCAGCAGCTTTTCACAGGGTGGCGAGCAGTACTTC. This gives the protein CASSFSQGGEQYF.